Below, 26 T cell receptor beta chains from the same sample are listed, as sequenced in a study of T cell responses to AZD1222 COVID-19 vaccine. TCRdb keeps only in-frame clones here, not all; method: immunoSEQ multiplex PCR. Of roughly 50,000 clones listed, around 80% were seen once; the top ten hold under 7.5%. The input for sequencing was peripheral blood, taken on day 0 of AZD1222 vaccination. The receptors come from an adult in good health.

The CDR3 DNA sequence: TGTGCCAGCAGCTTAGATACTCAGCGCACTGAGCAGTTCTTC. Its protein product is CASSLDTQRTEQFF. The gene calls are TRBV7-9 and TRBJ2-1; D not resolved. The length of the CDR3 is 14 residues. Germline V CDR1 and CDR2: SEHNR, FQNEAQ (reference sequence). V lost 1 base, J lost 9 bases, and 13 bases lay in between.

A few counts support this clone. This chain links TRBV28 with TRBJ2-6; 7 bases line up with TRBD1. After removal of 7 bases from V and 0 bases from J, the junction contained 9 bases not matched to a gene. The CDR3 length is 17 residues. The germline V gene has CDR1 MDHEN and CDR2 SYDVKM. CDR3: CASKPTGFNSGANVLTF. The CDR3 region has the DNA TGTGCCAGCAAACCGACAGGGTTCAACTCTGGGGCCAACGTCCTGACTTTC.

The chain carries TRBV13 and TRBJ2-1; TRBD1 aligns across 7 bases. CDR3 length equals 15 residues. From germline, CDR1 is PRHDT and CDR2 FYEKMQ (reference sequence). V was clipped by 5 bases and J by 7 bases; unmatched bases: 11. In nucleotides, the CDR3 is TGTGCCAGCAGCCCCCGGCTGTCAGGGGGAAATGAGCAGTTCTTC. It encodes CASSPRLSGGNEQFF.

The rearrangement uses TRBV7-9 and TRBJ2-1; the match to TRBD2 covers 7 bases. Germline lookup yields CDR1 SEHNR and CDR2 FQNEAQ (reference sequence). Trimming at V came to 3 bases and at J to 1 base, leaving 15 bases not matched to a gene. The CDR3 is 19 amino acids. The CDR3: CASSFPVAGVYSSYNEQFF. In DNA, the CDR3 is TGTGCCAGCAGCTTTCCCGTGGCGGGAGTTTATAGTTCCTACAATGAGCAGTTCTTC.

CDR3 region: CASSQPPSQGVADTQYF. DNA for the CDR3: TGTGCCAGCAGCCAACCACCTTCTCAGGGGGTAGCAGATACGCAGTATTTT. This chain links TRBV14 with TRBJ2-3; 7 bases fit TRBD1. J was trimmed by 4 bases and V by 2 bases; bases with no gene match: 12. CDR1 and CDR2 from the germline V gene are SGHDN and FVKESK. This CDR3 region has 17 residues.

This clone has just a few counts. The CDR3 protein is CASSSSPGRNQPQHF. Written as DNA, the CDR3 is TGTGCCAGCAGCTCCTCCCCCGGCCGCAATCAGCCCCAGCATTTT. The V and J genes are TRBV5-5 and TRBJ1-5; unclear D gene. This CDR3 region has 15 residues. Trimming stripped 3 bases from V and 2 bases from J, with 12 bases between. CDR1 and CDR2 from the germline V gene are SGHKS and YYEKEE (reference sequence).

The rearrangement joins TRBV11-2 to TRBJ2-1; no clear D gene. The germline V gene encodes CDR1 SGHAT and CDR2 FQNNGV. V was clipped by 5 bases and J by 6 bases, with 14 bases between them. CDR3 length equals 14 residues. CDR3 sequence: CASSPGAKFNEQFF. The DNA of the CDR3 is TGTGCCAGCAGCCCCGGCGCGAAATTCAATGAGCAGTTCTTC.

The chain is built from TRBV5-5 and TRBJ1-5; D perhaps matches TRBD1 (5 bases). Trimming removed 0 bases at V and 2 bases at J, with 15 bases between. Germline V lookup: CDR1 SGHKS, CDR2 YYEKEE (reference sequence). This CDR3 is built from 17 residues. The CDR3 protein is CASSLDQGLSGNQPQHF. As DNA, the CDR3 is TGTGCCAGCAGCTTGGATCAGGGCCTGAGCGGCAATCAGCCCCAGCATTTT.

The chain has TRBV7-3 and TRBJ1-6, with a possible D match to TRBD1 (6 bases). The germline V and J ends were trimmed by 6 bases and 10 bases, with 13 bases remaining between them. The CDR3 consists of 13 residues. Germline assignment: CDR1 SGHTA and CDR2 FQGTGA. The CDR3 here is CASSANRESPLHF. The CDR3 DNA is TGTGCCAGCAGTGCTAACAGGGAGTCACCCCTCCACTTT.

The chain links TRBV18 to TRBJ2-3, with 9 bases matching TRBD2. The junction had 2 bases not matched to a gene; V was cut back by 3 bases and J by 1 base. This CDR3 contains 15 residues. CDR1 and CDR2 (germline): KGHSH, LQKENI. The CDR3 DNA follows: TGTGCCAGCTCACCGCGGACTAGCGGCACAGATACGCAGTATTTT. This sequence encodes CASSPRTSGTDTQYF.

About this clone itself: The same CDR3 is also encoded by other DNA sequences in this sample. CDR3 DNA: TGTGCCAGCAGCTTAGCGGGAAGGGACAATGAGCAGTTCTTC. As protein: CASSLAGRDNEQFF. The chain is built from TRBV7-9 and TRBJ2-1, with D unresolved. V was cut by 0 bases and J by 5 bases, with 8 bases left in between. Germline loops: CDR1 SEHNR, CDR2 FQNEAQ (reference sequence). The CDR3 sequence is 14 residues long.

The rearrangement links TRBV28 to TRBJ1-5; D unclear. This CDR3 contains 15 residues. Deletions cut 1 base from V and 6 bases from J, with 13 bases between. Germline CDR1 reads MDHEN; CDR2 reads SYDVKM. CDR3 nucleotides: TGTGCCAGCAGTTTATCCGGGAACCCGGGTCAGCCCCAGCATTTT. Protein: CASSLSGNPGQPQHF. The complete variable domain, with remaining parts taken from reference TRBV28 and TRBJ1-5, reads DVKVTQSSRYLVKRTGEKVFLECVQDMDHENMFWYRQDPGLGLRLIYFSYDVKMKEKGDIPEGYSVSREKKERFSLILESASTNQTSMYLCASSLSGNPGQPQHFGDGTRLSIL.

The CDR3 is CASSLLTGLPYEQYF. The CDR3, as DNA: TGTGCCAGCAGTTTGTTGACAGGGCTTCCCTACGAGCAGTACTTC. The chain links TRBV28 to TRBJ2-7, with 7 bases that match TRBD1. Germline V CDR1 and CDR2: MDHEN, SYDVKM. The CDR3 extends over 15 amino acids. J gave up 2 bases and V 3 bases, and 7 bases lay outside the gene matches.

The chain combines TRBV3-1 (or the pseudogene TRBV3-2) with TRBJ1-2; D is undetermined. Germline CDR1 and CDR2: LGHDT and YNNKEL (reference sequence). The CDR3 sequence is 14 residues long. V lost 0 bases and J lost 0, with 5 bases in between. CDR3: CASSQERANYGYTF. The CDR3 DNA follows: TGTGCCAGCAGCCAAGAGAGGGCTAACTATGGCTACACCTTC.

The gene calls are TRBV7-6 and TRBJ2-1; D might be TRBD2 (5 bases). V shed 2 bases and J shed 0 bases, with 17 bases lying between them. The CDR3 covers 18 residues. In germline, CDR1 is SGHVS, CDR2 FNYEAQ. This CDR3 is CASSLHMDFYTSYNEQFF. The CDR3 nucleotides are TGTGCCAGCAGCTTACATATGGACTTCTACACCTCCTACAATGAGCAGTTCTTC.

This clone is a singleton in its sample. This chain joins TRBV4-1 and TRBJ2-6; D uncertain. This CDR3 is 18 amino acids long. Trimming took off 0 bases at V and 1 base at J, with 13 bases between the two ends. Germline V gene sequence: CDR1 MGHRA, CDR2 YSYEKL. The CDR3 sequence is CASSQDFSRGSGANVLTF. DNA of the CDR3: TGCGCCAGCAGCCAAGACTTTAGCAGAGGTTCTGGGGCCAACGTCCTGACTTTC.

V and J are TRBV2 and TRBJ1-3, with D perhaps TRBD1 (5 bases). Germline CDR1 is SNHLY and CDR2 is FYNNEI. Trimming left V 6 bases short and J 2 bases short, with 17 bases between. The CDR3 consists of 16 residues. CDR3 sequence reads: CASRETEGIAGNTIYF. The CDR3 DNA is TGTGCCAGCAGGGAGACGGAGGGGATCGCTGGAAACACCATATATTTT.

V and J are TRBV19 and TRBJ1-5; D is undetermined. Per the germline V gene, CDR1 is LNHDA and CDR2 is SQIVND (reference sequence). V was clipped by 5 bases and J by 7 bases, with 15 bases between them. CDR3 length: 14 amino acids. The CDR3 region has the DNA TGTGCCAGTAGTCACACGCGGGTCTGGCAGCCCCAGCATTTT. Its protein product is CASSHTRVWQPQHF.

V is TRBV2 and J is TRBJ1-3; TRBD1 matches at 7 bases. J lost 0 bases, V lost 3 bases, and 11 bases had no gene match. Germline-derived CDR1 and CDR2 are SNHLY and FYNNEI. This CDR3 contains 18 residues. CDR3 DNA: TGTGCCAGCAGTGACTTGGGACAGAAAACGTACTCTGGAAACACCATATATTTT. Its translation is CASSDLGQKTYSGNTIYF. The complete variable domain, with remaining parts taken from reference TRBV2 and TRBJ1-3, reads EPEVTQTPSHQVTQMGQEVILRCVPISNHLYFYWYRQILGQKVEFLVSFYNNEISEKSEIFDDQFSVERPDGSNFTLKIRSTKLEDSAMYFCASSDLGQKTYSGNTIYFGEGSWLTVV.

This chain uses TRBV6-5 with TRBJ2-4, with D possibly matching TRBD2 (5 bases). Per the germline V gene, CDR1 is MNHEY and CDR2 is SVGAGI. There are 14 residues in the CDR3. V was pared by 8 bases and J by 2 bases, with 13 bases between. CDR3 in DNA: TGTGCCAGCCAACCGGGCGGGTCCAAAAACATTCAGTACTTC. Its translation: CASQPGGSKNIQYF.

The rearrangement links TRBV6-5 to TRBJ2-3, with 7 bases matching TRBD2. Trimming cost V 6 bases and J 2 bases; bases outside gene matches: 5. The CDR3 consists of 14 residues. CDR1 and CDR2 from the germline V gene are MNHEY and SVGAGI. The CDR3 DNA sequence: TGTGCCAGCAGCCCGCGGGAGTCCACAGATACGCAGTATTTT. Protein product: CASSPRESTDTQYF.

The chain employs TRBV11-2 and TRBJ1-4, with D unresolved. V lost 0 bases, J lost 7 bases, and 6 bases lay in between. The CDR3 has 13 amino acids. The germline V gene encodes CDR1 SGHAT and CDR2 FQNNGV. CDR3 sequence reads: CASSLDQREKLFF. Here the CDR3 DNA reads TGTGCCAGCAGCTTAGATCAGCGTGAAAAACTGTTTTTT.

The chain uses TRBV5-6 and TRBJ2-2, with 8 bases identical to TRBD2. V lost 5 bases, J lost 0 bases, and 6 bases stayed unmatched. The CDR3 length is 16 residues. The germline gives CDR1 SGHDT, CDR2 YYEEEE. The CDR3 loop reads CASRGIAGSNTGELFF. CDR3 coding DNA: TGTGCCAGCAGAGGGATAGCGGGATCGAACACCGGGGAGCTGTTTTTT.

This chain joins TRBV6-5 and TRBJ2-2; D not resolved. Trimming removed 1 base at V and 4 bases at J, with 7 bases between. This CDR3 region has 14 residues. Germline V gene data show CDR1 as MNHEY and CDR2 as SVGAGI. CDR3 nucleotide sequence: TGTGCCAGCAGTTACTTTCAGAGCACCGGGGAGCTGTTTTTT. Translated, it gives CASSYFQSTGELFF.

This chain uses TRBV7-8 with TRBJ1-4; the D gene is possibly TRBD1 (5 bases). The CDR3 sequence is 17 residues long. Trimming pared 1 base from V and 5 bases from J, leaving 17 bases between. Germline loops: CDR1 SGHVS, CDR2 FQNEAQ. CDR3 region: CASSLGPDTGLNEKLFF. In DNA form, the CDR3 reads TGTGCCAGCAGCTTAGGACCGGATACAGGATTAAATGAAAAACTGTTTTTT.

The chain joins TRBV5-4 to TRBJ2-3; D may be TRBD2 (5 bases). Germline V gene lookup returns CDR1 SGHNT and CDR2 YYREEE (reference sequence). There are 13 residues in the CDR3. Between the trimmed V and J ends, which lost 4 bases and 6 bases, there was a span of 12 bases. The CDR3 DNA follows: TGTGCCAGCAGCGGCGGGCTTTTTGATACGCAGTATTTT. It yields the protein CASSGGLFDTQYF.